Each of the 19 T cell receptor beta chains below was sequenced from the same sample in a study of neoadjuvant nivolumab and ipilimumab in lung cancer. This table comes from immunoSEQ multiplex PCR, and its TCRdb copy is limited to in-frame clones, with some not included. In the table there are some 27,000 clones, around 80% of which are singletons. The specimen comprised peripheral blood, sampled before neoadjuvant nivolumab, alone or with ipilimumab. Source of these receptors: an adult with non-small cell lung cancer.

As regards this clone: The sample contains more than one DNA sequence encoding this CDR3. The CDR3 nucleotides read TGCGCCAGCAGCCTTTCGGCCCCGAACACTGAAGCTTTCTTT. This codes for CASSLSAPNTEAFF. This rearrangement joins TRBV5-1 to TRBJ1-1; D unresolved. Looked up from germline, CDR1 is SGHRS and CDR2 is YFSETQ. Trimming left V 4 bases short and J 1 base short, with 11 bases between. There are 14 residues in the CDR3.

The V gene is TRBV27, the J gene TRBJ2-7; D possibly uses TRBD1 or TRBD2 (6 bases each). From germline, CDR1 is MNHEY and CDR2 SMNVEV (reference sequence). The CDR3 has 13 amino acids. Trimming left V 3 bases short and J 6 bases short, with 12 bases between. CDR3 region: CASSFLQGGEQYF. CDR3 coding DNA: TGTGCCAGCAGTTTCCTACAGGGAGGCGAGCAGTACTTC.

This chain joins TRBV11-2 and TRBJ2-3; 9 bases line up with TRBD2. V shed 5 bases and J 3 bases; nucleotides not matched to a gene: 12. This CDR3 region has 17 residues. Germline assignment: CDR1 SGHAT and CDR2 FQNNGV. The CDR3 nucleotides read TGTGCCAGCAGCATATTATCAGGCGGGGGGGGAACAGATACGCAGTATTTT. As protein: CASSILSGGGGTDTQYF.

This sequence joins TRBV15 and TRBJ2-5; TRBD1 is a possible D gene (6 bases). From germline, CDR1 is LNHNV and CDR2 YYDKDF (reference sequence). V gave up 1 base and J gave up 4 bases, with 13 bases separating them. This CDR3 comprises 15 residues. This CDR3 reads CATSRAGQGRETQYF. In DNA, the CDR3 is TGTGCCACCAGCAGAGCGGGCCAGGGGAGAGAGACCCAGTACTTC.

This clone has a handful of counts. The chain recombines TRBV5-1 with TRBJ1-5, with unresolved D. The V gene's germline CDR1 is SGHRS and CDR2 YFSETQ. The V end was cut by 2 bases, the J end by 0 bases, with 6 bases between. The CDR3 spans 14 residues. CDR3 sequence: CASSFDYSNQPQHF. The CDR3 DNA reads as TGCGCCAGCAGCTTTGACTATAGCAATCAGCCCCAGCATTTT.

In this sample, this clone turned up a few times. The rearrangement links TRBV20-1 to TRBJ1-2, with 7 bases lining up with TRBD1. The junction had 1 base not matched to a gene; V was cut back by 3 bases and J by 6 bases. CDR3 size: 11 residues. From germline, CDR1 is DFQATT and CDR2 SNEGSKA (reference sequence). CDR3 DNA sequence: TGCAGTGCTAGGACAGGGAATGGCTACACCTTC. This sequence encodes CSARTGNGYTF.

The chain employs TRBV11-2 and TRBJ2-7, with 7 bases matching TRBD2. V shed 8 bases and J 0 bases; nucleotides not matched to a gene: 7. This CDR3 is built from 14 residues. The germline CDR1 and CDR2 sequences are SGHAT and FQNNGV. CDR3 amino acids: CASRLGGLSYEQYF. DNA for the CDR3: TGTGCCAGCCGCCTGGGAGGGCTCTCCTACGAGCAGTACTTC.

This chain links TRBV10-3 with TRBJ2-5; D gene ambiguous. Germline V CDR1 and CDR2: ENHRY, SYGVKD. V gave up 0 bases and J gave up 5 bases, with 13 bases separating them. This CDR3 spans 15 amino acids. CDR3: CAISESVEVGETQYF. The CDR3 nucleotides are TGTGCCATCAGTGAGTCAGTCGAGGTTGGGGAGACCCAGTACTTC.

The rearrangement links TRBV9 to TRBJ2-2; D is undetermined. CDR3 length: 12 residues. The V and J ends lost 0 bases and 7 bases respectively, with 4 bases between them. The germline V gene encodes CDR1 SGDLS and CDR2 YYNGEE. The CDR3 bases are TGTGCCAGCAGCGTAGATGTCGGGGAGCTGTTTTTT. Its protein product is CASSVDVGELFF.

CDR3 amino acids: CASSPPVPGETQYF. The DNA for the CDR3 is TGTGCCAGCTCACCACCGGTTCCAGGGGAGACCCAGTACTTC. The chain couples TRBV18 to TRBJ2-5, with TRBD1 as a possible D gene (5 bases). Per the germline V gene, CDR1 is KGHSH and CDR2 is LQKENI. Trimming cost V 0 bases and J 5 bases, with 10 bases left between them. There are 14 residues in the CDR3.

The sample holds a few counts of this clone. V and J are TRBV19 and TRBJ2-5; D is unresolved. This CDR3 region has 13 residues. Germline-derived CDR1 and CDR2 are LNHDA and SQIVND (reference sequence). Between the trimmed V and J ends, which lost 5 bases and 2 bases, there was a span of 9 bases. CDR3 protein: CASSGYKQETQYF. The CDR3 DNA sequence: TGTGCCAGTAGTGGTTACAAGCAAGAGACCCAGTACTTC.

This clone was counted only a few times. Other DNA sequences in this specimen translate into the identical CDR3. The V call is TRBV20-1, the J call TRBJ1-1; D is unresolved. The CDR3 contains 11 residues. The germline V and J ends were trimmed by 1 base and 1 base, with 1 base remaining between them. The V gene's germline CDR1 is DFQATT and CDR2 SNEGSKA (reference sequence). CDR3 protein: CSARGNTEAFF. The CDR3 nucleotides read TGCAGTGCTAGAGGGAACACTGAAGCTTTCTTT.

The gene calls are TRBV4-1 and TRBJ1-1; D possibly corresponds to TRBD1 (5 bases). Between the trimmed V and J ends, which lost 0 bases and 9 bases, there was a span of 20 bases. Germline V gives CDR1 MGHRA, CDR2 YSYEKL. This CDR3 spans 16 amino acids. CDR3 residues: CASSQDGTPGFGKAFF. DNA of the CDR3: TGCGCCAGCAGCCAAGATGGGACCCCCGGTTTCGGCAAAGCTTTCTTT.

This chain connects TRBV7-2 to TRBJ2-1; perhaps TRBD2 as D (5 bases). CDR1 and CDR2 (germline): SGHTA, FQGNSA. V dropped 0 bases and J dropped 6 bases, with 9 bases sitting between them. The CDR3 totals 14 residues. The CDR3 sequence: CASSLAASGNEQFF. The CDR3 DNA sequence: TGTGCCAGCAGCTTAGCTGCCAGCGGCAATGAGCAGTTCTTC.

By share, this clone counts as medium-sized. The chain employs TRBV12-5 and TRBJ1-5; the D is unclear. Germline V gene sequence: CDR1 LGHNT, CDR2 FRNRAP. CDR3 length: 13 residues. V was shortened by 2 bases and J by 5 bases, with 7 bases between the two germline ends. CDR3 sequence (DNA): TGTGCTAGTGGTTTGTTCGGCGATCAGCCCCAGCATTTT. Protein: CASGLFGDQPQHF.

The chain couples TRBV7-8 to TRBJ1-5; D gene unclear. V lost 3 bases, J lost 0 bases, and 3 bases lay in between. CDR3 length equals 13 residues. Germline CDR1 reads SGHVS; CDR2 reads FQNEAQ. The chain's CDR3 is CASSLNSNQPQHF. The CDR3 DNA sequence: TGTGCCAGCAGCTTGAATAGCAATCAGCCCCAGCATTTT.

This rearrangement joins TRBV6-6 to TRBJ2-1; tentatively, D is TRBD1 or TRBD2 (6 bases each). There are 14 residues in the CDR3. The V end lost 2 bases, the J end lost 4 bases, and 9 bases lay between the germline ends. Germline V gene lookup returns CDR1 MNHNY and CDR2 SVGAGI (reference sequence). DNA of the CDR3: TGTGCCAGCAGTTACGAGGGGGGATACAATGAGCAGTTCTTC. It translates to CASSYEGGYNEQFF.

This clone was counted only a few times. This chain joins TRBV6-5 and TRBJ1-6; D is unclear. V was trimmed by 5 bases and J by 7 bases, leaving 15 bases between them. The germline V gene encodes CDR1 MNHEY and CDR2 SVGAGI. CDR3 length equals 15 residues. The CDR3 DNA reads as TGTGCCAGCAGTCAAAGGTCCGGGTCCAATTCACCCCTCCACTTT. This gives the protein CASSQRSGSNSPLHF.

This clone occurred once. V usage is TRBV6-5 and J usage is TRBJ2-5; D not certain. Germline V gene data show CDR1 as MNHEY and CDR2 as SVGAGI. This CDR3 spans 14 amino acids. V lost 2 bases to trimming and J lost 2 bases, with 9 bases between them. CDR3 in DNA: TGTGCCAGCAGTTACGGGGATTCGCAAGAGACCCAGTACTTC. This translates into CASSYGDSQETQYF.